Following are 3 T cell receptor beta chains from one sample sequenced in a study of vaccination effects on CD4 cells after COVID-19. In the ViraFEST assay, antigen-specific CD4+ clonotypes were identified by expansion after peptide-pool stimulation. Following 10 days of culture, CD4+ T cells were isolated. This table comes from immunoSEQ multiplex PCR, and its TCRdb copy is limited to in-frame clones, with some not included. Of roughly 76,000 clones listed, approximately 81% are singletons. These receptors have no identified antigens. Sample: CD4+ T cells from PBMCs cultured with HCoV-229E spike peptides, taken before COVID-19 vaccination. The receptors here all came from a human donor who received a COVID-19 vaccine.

The CDR3 DNA follows: TGTGCCAGCAGCGAGGAGGGTTTGAGCAATCAGCCCCAGCATTTT. Protein: CASSEEGLSNQPQHF. This chain uses TRBV7-2 with TRBJ1-5; D remains ambiguous. The CDR3 sequence is 15 residues long. From germline, CDR1 is SGHTA and CDR2 FQGNSA. Trimming removed 5 bases at V and 1 base at J, with 12 bases between.

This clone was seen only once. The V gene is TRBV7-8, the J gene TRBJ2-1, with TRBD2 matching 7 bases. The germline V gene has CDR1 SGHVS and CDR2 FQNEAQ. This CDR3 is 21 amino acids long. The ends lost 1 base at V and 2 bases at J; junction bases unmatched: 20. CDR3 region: CASSLGFRGGTRGGTYNEQFF. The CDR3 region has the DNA TGTGCCAGCAGCTTAGGATTCCGCGGGGGAACCCGGGGAGGCACCTACAATGAGCAGTTCTTC.

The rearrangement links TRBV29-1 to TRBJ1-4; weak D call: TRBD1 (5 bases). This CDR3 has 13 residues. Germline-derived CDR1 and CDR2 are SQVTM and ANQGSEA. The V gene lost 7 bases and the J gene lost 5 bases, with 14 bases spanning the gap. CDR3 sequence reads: CSARDGGNEKLFF. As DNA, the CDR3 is TGCAGCGCCCGGGACGGGGGGAATGAAAAACTGTTTTTT.